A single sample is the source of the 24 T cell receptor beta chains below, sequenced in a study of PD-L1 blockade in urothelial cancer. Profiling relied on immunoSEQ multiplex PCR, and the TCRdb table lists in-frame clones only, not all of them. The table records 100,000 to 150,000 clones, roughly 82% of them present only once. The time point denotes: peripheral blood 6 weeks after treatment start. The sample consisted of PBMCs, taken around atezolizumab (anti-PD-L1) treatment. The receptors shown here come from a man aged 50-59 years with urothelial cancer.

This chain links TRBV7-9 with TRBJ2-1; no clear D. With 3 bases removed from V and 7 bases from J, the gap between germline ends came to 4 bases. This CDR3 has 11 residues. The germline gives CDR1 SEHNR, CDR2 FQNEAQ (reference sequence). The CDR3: CASSFINEQFF. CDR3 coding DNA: TGTGCCAGCAGCTTTATTAATGAGCAGTTCTTC.

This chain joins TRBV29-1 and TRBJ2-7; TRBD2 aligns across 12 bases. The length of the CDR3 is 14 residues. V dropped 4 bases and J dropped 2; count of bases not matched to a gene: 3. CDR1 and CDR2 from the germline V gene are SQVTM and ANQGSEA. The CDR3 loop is CSVAGLAGTYEQYF. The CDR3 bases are TGCAGCGTTGCCGGACTAGCGGGAACCTACGAGCAGTACTTC.

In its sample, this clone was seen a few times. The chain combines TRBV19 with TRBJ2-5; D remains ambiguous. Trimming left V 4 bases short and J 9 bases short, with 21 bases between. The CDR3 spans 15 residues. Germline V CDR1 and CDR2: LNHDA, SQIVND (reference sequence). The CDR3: CASSSAAPASQAQYF. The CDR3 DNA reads TGTGCCAGTAGTAGTGCAGCACCTGCCAGTCAGGCCCAGTACTTC.

The CDR3 region is CASSQGQGRFYEQYF. DNA of the CDR3: TGCGCCAGCAGCCAAGGGCAGGGCAGGTTCTACGAGCAGTACTTC. The V and J genes are TRBV4-1 and TRBJ2-7, with D possibly matching TRBD1 (5 bases). The CDR3 has 15 amino acids. Per germline, CDR1 MGHRA and CDR2 YSYEKL. The V and J ends lost 1 base and 3 bases respectively, with 13 bases between them.

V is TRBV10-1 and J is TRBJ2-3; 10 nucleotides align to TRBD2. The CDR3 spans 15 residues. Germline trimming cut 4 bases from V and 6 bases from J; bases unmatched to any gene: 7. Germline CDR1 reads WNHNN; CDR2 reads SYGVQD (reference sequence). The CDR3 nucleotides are TGCGCCAGCAGTGTCTCTAGCGGGAGCCTCGATACGCAGTATTTT. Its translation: CASSVSSGSLDTQYF.

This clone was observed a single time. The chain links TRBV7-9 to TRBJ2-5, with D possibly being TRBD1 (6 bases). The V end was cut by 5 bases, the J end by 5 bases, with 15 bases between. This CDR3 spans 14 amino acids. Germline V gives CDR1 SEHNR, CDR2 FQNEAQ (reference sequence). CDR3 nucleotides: TGTGCCAGCAGCCGGGCAGGGGTCGGCGAGACCCAGTACTTC. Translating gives CASSRAGVGETQYF.

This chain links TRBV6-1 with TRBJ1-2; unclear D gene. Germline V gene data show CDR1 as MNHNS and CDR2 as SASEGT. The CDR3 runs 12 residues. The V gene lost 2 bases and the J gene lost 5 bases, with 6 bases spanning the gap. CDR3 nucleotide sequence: TGTGCCAGCAGTGAACGAGGGTATGGCTACACCTTC. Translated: CASSERGYGYTF.

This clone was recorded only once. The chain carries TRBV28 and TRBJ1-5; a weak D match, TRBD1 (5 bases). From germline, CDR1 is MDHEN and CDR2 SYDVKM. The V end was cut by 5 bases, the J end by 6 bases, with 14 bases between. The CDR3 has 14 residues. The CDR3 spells CASSRGRVSQPQHF. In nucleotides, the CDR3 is TGTGCCAGCAGTCGAGGCAGGGTTAGTCAGCCCCAGCATTTT. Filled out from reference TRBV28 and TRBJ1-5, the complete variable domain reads DVKVTQSSRYLVKRTGEKVFLECVQDMDHENMFWYRQDPGLGLRLIYFSYDVKMKEKGDIPEGYSVSREKKERFSLILESASTNQTSMYLCASSRGRVSQPQHFGDGTRLSIL.

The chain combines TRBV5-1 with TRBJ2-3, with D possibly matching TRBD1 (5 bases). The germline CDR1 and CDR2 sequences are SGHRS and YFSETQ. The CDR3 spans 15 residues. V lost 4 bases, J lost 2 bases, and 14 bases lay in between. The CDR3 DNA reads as TGCGCCAGCAGCCGGGCTGTGACAGACACAGATACGCAGTATTTT. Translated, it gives CASSRAVTDTDTQYF. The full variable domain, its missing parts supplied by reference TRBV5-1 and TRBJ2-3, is KAGVTQTPRYLIKTRGQQVTLSCSPISGHRSVSWYQQTPGQGLQFLFEYFSETQRNKGNFPGRFSGRQFSNSRSEMNVSTLELGDSALYLCASSRAVTDTDTQYFGPGTRLTVL.

CDR3 sequence: CASSEGGGYAGANVLTF. CDR3 sequence (DNA): TGTGCCAGCAGTGAAGGGGGAGGGTACGCTGGGGCCAACGTCCTGACTTTC. The V and J genes are TRBV2 and TRBJ2-6; 7 positions agree with TRBD2. This CDR3 is 17 amino acids long. Germline V gene lookup returns CDR1 SNHLY and CDR2 FYNNEI. Trimming removed 1 base from V and 2 bases from J; junction bases left unmatched: 5.

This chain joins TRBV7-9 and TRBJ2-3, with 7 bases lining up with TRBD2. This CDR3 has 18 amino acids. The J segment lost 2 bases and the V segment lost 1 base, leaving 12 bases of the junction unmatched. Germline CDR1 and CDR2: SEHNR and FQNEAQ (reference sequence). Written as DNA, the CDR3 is TGTGCCAGCAGCTTAGAATTAGCGGGCTTTACCCCCACAGATACGCAGTATTTT. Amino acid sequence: CASSLELAGFTPTDTQYF.

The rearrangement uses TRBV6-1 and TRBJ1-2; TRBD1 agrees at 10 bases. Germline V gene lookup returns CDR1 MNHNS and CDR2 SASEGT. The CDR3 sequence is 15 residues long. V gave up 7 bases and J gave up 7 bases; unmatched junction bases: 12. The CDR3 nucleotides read TGTGCCAGCAAAGCAGGGGGGACAGGGGTACGTGGCTACACCTTC. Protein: CASKAGGTGVRGYTF.

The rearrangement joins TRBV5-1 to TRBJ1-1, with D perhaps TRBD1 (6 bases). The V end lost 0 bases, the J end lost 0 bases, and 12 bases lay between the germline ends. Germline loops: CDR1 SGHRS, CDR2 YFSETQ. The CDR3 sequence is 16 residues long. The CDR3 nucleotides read TGCGCCAGCAGCTTGGTAAGCCGGACAGTGAACACTGAAGCTTTCTTT. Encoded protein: CASSLVSRTVNTEAFF.

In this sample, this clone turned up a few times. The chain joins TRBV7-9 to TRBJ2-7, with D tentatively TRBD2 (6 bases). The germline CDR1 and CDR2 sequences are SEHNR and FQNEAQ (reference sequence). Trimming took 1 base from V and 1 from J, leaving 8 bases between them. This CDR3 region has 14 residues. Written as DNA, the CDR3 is TGTGCCAGCAGCTTAGGGCGGGAATCCTACGAGCAGTACTTC. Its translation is CASSLGRESYEQYF.

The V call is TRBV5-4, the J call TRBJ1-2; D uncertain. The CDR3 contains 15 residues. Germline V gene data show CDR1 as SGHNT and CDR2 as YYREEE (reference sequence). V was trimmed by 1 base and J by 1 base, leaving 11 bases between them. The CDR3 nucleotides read TGTGCCAGCAGCTTGAGCTACCGAAGTAACTATGGCTACACCTTC. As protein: CASSLSYRSNYGYTF.

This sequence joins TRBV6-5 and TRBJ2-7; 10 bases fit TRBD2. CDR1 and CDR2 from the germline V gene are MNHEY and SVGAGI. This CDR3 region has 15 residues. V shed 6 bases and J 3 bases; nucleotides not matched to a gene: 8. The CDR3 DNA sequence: TGTGCCAGCAGCCGGACTAGCGGAGGCCACTACGAGCAGTACTTC. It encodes CASSRTSGGHYEQYF.

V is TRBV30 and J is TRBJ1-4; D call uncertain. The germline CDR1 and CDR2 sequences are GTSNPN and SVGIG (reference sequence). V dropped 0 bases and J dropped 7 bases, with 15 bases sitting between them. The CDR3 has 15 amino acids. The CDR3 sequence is CAWSVRLRRPEKLFF. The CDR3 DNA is TGTGCCTGGAGTGTACGATTGCGGAGACCTGAAAAACTGTTTTTT.

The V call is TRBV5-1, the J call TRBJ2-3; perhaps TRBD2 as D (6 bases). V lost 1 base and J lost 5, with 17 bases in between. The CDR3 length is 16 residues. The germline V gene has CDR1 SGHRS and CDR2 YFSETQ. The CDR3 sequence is CASSLRSAGMGDTQYF. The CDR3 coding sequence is TGCGCCAGCAGCTTGAGGTCGGCGGGAATGGGAGATACGCAGTATTTT.

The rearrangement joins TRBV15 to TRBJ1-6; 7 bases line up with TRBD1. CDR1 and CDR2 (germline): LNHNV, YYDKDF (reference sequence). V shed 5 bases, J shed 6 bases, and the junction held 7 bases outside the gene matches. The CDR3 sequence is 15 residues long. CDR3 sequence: CATSGRTGVNSPLHF. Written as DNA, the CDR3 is TGTGCCACCAGCGGCCGGACAGGAGTTAATTCACCCCTCCACTTT.

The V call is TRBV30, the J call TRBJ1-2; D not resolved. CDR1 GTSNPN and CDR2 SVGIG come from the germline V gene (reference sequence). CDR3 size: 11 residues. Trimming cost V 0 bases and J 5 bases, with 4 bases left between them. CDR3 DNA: TGTGCCTGGAGTGTCAAATATGGCTACACCTTC. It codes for CAWSVKYGYTF. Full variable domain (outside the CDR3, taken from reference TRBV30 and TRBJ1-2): SQTIHQWPATLVQPVGSPLSLECTVEGTSNPNLYWYRQAAGRGLQLLFYSVGIGQISSEVPQNLSASRPQDRQFILSSKKLLLSDSGFYLCAWSVKYGYTFGSGTRLTVV.

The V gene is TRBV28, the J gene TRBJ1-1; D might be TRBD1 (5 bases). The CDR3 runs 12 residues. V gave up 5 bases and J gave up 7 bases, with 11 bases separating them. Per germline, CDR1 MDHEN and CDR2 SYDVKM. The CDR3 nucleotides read TGTGCCAGCAGTCTTGGACACCTTGAAGCTTTCTTT. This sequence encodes CASSLGHLEAFF.

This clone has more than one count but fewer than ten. The CDR3, as DNA: TGTGCCAGCAGCCAGTCCAATGCGGTGGCCTCCGGGGAGCTGTTTTTT. Amino acid sequence: CASSQSNAVASGELFF. This sequence joins TRBV4-2 and TRBJ2-2; D is uncertain. The ends were cut back, 3 bases at V and 6 bases at J, with 17 bases in the middle. The CDR3 has 16 amino acids. Germline CDR1 reads LGHNA; CDR2 reads YNFKEQ.

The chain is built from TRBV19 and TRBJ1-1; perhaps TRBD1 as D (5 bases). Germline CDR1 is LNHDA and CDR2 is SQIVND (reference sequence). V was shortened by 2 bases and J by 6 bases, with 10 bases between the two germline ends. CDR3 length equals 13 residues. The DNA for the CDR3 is TGTGCCAGTAGTATAAGGGGTTTAGCTGAAGCTTTCTTT. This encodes CASSIRGLAEAFF.

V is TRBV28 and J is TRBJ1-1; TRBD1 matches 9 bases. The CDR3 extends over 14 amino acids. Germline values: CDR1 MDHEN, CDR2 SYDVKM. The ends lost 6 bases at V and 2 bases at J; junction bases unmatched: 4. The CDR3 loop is CASRLTGGNTEAFF. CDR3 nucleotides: TGTGCCAGCAGGTTAACAGGGGGCAACACTGAAGCTTTCTTT.